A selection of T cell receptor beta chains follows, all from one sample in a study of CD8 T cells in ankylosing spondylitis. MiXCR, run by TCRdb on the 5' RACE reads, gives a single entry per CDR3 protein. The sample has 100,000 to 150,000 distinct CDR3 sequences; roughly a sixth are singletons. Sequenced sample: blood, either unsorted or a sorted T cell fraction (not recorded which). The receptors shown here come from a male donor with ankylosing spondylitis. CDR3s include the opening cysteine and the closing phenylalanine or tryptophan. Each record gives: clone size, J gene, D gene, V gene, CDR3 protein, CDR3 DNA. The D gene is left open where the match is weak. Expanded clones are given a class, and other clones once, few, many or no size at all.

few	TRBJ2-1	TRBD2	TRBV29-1	CSVELTLAGAYNEQFF	TGCAGCGTTGAACTAACCCTAGCGGGGGCCTACAATGAGCAGTTCTTC
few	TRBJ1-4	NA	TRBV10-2	CASSEVPRATNEKLFF	TGCGCCAGCAGTGAGGTACCGCGTGCAACTAATGAAAAACTGTTTTTT
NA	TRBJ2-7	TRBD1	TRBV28	CASRLFTGVYEQYF	TGTGCCAGCAGACTATTCACAGGGGTCTACGAGCAGTACTTC
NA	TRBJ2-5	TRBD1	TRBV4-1	CASSQRTGLETQYF	TGCGCCAGCAGCCAACGGACAGGGTTGGAGACCCAGTACTTC
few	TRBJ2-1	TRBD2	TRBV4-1	CASSRRSGASYNEQFF	TGCGCCAGCAGCCGACGGAGCGGGGCCTCCTACAATGAGCAGTTCTTC
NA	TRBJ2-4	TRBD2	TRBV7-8	CASSLSPGGIQYF	TGTGCCAGCAGCCTCTCTCCGGGGGGCATTCAGTACTTC
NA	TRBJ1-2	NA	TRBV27	CASSLSSGANYGYTF	TGTGCCAGCAGTTTATCGTCAGGAGCTAACTATGGCTACACCTTC
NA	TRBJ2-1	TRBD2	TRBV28	CASSKGLADPYNEQFF	TGTGCCAGCAGTAAGGGACTAGCGGACCCATACAATGAGCAGTTCTTC
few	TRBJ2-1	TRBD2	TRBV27	CASSPGTSGSLEQFF	TGTGCCAGCAGTCCCGGGACTAGCGGGAGCCTTGAGCAGTTCTTC
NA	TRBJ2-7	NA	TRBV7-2	CASSPLDSFAYEQYF	TGTGCCAGCAGCCCATTGGACAGTTTTGCTTACGAGCAGTACTTC
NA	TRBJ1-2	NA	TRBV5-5	CASSLKGNYGYTF	TGTGCCAGCAGCTTGAAGGGCAACTATGGCTACACCTTC
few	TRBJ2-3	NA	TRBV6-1	CASSEVGHGTDTQYF	TGTGCCAGCAGTGAAGTGGGGCATGGTACAGATACGCAGTATTTT
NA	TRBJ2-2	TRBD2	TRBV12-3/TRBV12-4	CASSPPSGTSGMVTGELFF	TGTGCCAGCAGTCCTCCCTCCGGGACTAGCGGGATGGTCACCGGGGAGCTGTTTTTT
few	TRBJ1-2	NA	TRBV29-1	CSVETAQDYGYTF	TGCAGCGTTGAAACGGCTCAGGATTATGGCTACACCTTC
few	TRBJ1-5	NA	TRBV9	CASSTSDGQPQHF	TGTGCCAGCAGCACATCGGATGGTCAGCCCCAGCATTTT
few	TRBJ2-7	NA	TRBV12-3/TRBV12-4	CASRKTGISYEQYF	TGTGCCAGCAGGAAAACAGGGATCTCCTACGAGCAGTACTTC
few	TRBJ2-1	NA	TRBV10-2	CASLWSEYNEQFF	TGCGCCAGCCTGTGGTCGGAATACAATGAGCAGTTCTTC
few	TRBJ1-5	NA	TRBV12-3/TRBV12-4	CASSRELTGPDQPQHF	TGTGCCAGCAGCAGAGAACTAACAGGCCCGGATCAGCCCCAGCATTTT
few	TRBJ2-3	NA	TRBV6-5	CASSYAVGGTDTQYF	TGTGCCAGCAGTTATGCGGTGGGCGGCACAGATACGCAGTATTTT
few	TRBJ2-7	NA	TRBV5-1	CASTSRADSYEQYF	TGCGCCAGCACCTCCCGGGCGGACTCCTACGAGCAGTACTTC
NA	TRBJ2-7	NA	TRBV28	CASSLKGSDYEQYF	TGTGCCAGCAGTTTAAAGGGATCGGACTACGAGCAGTACTTC
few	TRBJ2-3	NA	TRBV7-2	CASNPWELTDTQYF	TGTGCCAGCAACCCCTGGGAACTCACAGATACGCAGTATTTT
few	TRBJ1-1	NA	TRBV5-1	CASSFQGEAFF	TGCGCCAGCAGCTTTCAGGGTGAAGCTTTCTTT
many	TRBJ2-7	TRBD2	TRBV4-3	CASSQGAGGEQYF	TGCGCCAGCAGCCAGGGAGCGGGGGGCGAGCAGTACTTC
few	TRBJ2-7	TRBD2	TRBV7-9	CASSSGLATYEQYF	TGTGCCAGCAGCTCGGGACTAGCTACCTACGAGCAGTACTTC
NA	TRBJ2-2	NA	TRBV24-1	CATSDRGSVGELFF	TGTGCCACCAGTGACCGAGGAAGCGTCGGGGAGCTGTTTTTT
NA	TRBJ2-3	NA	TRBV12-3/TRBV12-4	CASTLTEFTDTQYF	TGTGCCAGCACTTTGACAGAGTTCACAGATACGCAGTATTTT
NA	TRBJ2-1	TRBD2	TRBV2	CASLSGAYNEQFF	TGTGCCAGCTTAAGCGGGGCCTACAATGAGCAGTTCTTC
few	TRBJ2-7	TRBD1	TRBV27	CASSDRGHVYEQYF	TGTGCCAGCAGCGACAGGGGCCATGTCTACGAGCAGTACTTC
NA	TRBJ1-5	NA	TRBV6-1	CASSPPGMGQPQHF	TGTGCCAGCAGCCCCCCAGGGATGGGTCAGCCCCAGCATTTT
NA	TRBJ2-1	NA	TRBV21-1	CASSKRRQSSYNEQFF	TGTGCCAGCAGCAAGCGGCGCCAGAGCTCCTACAATGAGCAGTTCTTC
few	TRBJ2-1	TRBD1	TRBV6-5	CASSYGTGGINEQFF	TGTGCCAGCAGTTACGGGACAGGGGGAATCAATGAGCAGTTCTTC
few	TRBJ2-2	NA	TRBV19	CASSIGGTSYTNTGELFF	TGTGCCAGTAGTATAGGCGGGACCTCATACACGAACACCGGGGAGCTGTTTTTT
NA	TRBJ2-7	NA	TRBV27	CASSLGPGNEQYF	TGTGCCAGCAGTTTAGGCCCCGGGAACGAGCAGTACTTC
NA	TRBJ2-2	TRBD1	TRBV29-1	CSVGDSHRAGELFF	TGCAGCGTCGGGGACAGCCACCGGGCCGGGGAGCTGTTTTTT
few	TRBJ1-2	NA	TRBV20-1	CSAPGGQGWNYGYTF	TGCAGTGCCCCGGGGGGGCAGGGGTGGAACTATGGCTACACCTTC
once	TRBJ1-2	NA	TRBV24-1	CATSDLVAGAYGYTF	TGTGCCACCAGTGATTTGGTGGCAGGGGCTTATGGCTACACCTTC
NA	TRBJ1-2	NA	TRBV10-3	CAISETGHGYTF	TGTGCCATCAGTGAAACCGGGCATGGCTACACCTTC
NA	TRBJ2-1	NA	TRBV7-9	CASSLVQGTKNEQFF	TGTGCCAGCAGCTTGGTTCAGGGGACCAAAAATGAGCAGTTCTTC
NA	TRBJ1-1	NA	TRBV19	CASSIDHSPANTEAFF	TGTGCCAGTAGTATAGATCACAGCCCAGCGAACACTGAAGCTTTCTTT
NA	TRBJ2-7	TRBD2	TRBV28	CASSGTGRGYEQYF	TGTGCCAGCAGTGGAACCGGGAGGGGCTACGAGCAGTACTTC